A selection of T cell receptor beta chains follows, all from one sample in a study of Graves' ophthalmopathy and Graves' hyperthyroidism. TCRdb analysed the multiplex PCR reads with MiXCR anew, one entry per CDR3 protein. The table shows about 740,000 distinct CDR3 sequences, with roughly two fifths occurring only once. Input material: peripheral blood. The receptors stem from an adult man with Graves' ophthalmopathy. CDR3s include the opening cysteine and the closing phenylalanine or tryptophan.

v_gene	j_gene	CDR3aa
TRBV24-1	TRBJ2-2	CATSPGHRNTGELFF
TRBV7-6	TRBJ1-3	CASSQRGAGNTIYF
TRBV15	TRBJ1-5	CATSRDRGGQPQHF
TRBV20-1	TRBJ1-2	CSARPTTGGDGYTF
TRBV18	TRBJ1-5	CASSPGGHQPQHF
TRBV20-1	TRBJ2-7	CSATFWGAGEQYF
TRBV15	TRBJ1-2	CATSSDRDTNYGYTF
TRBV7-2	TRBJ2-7	CASSRRDSIYEQYF
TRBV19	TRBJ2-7	CATSPLGQAVYEQYF
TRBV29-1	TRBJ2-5	CSVEAGQETQYF
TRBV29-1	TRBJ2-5	CSVGWGMSQETQYF
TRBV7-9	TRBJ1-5	CASSLGFGRGNQPQHF
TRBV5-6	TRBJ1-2	CASSAWPPGNYGYTF
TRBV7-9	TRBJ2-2	CASSLTSGRAYATGELFF
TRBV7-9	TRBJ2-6	CASSPMGSGANVLTF
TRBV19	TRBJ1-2	CASRGLLGYTF